The rows below give T cell receptor beta chains drawn from one sample of a study of T cell responses to AZD1222 COVID-19 vaccine. The protocol was immunoSEQ multiplex PCR, while the TCRdb copy is restricted to in-frame clones and leaves out a portion. There are 150,000 to 200,000 clones in the sample; around 92% occur only once, and 0.9% lies in the top ten. The sample consisted of peripheral blood, taken on day 0 of AZD1222 vaccination. The receptors were gathered from an adult in good health. CDR3s leave out the opening cysteine and the closing phenylalanine or tryptophan. Part of the rows lack a size; the others show once, few, many or a class for expanded clones.

v_call | clone_size | cdr3_aa
TRBV6-1 | . | ASSARQPNFGDTQY
TRBV7-9 | . | AITGLYETLH
TRBV7-9 | . | ASSRRGWEEQF
TRBV30 | . | AWSVNRNQPQH
TRBV27 | . | ASRSFTGPGVGGYT
TRBV6-5 | . | ASSFRTGKNTEAF
TRBV28 | . | ASSGEAIY
TRBV10-3 | . | AFPDRDGGELF
TRBV9 | . | ASSPRTNEKLF
TRBV4-3 | once | ASSPQTSGGADTQY
TRBV20-1 | . | SPSREPEAF
TRBV25-1 | . | ASSEYTGELF
TRBV5-1 | . | ASSLDRGGTEAF
TRBV30 | . | AWNVKPGQWNTEAF
TRBV2 | . | ASSLGTVNYGYT
TRBV4-2 | . | ASSQVSGSVSNQPQH
TRBV5-1 | . | ASSSLAGPYNEQF
TRBV4-3 | . | ASSHRTGFNEKLF
TRBV6-1 | . | ASSEEIVEETQY
TRBV7-9 | . | ASSLGRYEQY
TRBV6-5 | . | ASSYSQGTPTDTQY
TRBV11-2 | once | ASSLRQGVTGELF